This T cell receptor (beta chain) was captured in a study of post-analysis software for immune sequencing data. Every TCR beta cDNA library bore unique molecular identifiers. TCRdb ran MiXCR on the PCR reads and lists one entry per CDR3 protein. The sample shows just over 250,000 distinct CDR3 sequences, about 40% of them seen only once. This clonotype was recorded many times. What it recognizes is unknown. CDR1 is MRHNA and CDR2 is SNTAGT in the germline V gene. This CDR3 comprises 19 residues. Deletions cut 5 bases from V and 0 bases from J, with 23 bases between. Study-wide points: Multiple sclerosis patients showed significantly lower normalized Chao1 diversity than controls did. TRBV5-6, TRBV5-1 and TRBV20-1 were among roughly five TRBV segments more frequent in patients than controls.

The sequence was collected from a girl between 10 and 17 years old with multiple sclerosis. Input material: blood. The chain employs TRBV6-4 and TRBJ2-1; weak D call: TRBD1 (6 bases). The CDR3 region is CASSPLGATSRSSYNEQFF. In DNA, the CDR3 is TGTGCCAGCAGTCCTTTGGGGGCAACTTCGCGTAGCTCCTACAATGAGCAGTTCTTC.